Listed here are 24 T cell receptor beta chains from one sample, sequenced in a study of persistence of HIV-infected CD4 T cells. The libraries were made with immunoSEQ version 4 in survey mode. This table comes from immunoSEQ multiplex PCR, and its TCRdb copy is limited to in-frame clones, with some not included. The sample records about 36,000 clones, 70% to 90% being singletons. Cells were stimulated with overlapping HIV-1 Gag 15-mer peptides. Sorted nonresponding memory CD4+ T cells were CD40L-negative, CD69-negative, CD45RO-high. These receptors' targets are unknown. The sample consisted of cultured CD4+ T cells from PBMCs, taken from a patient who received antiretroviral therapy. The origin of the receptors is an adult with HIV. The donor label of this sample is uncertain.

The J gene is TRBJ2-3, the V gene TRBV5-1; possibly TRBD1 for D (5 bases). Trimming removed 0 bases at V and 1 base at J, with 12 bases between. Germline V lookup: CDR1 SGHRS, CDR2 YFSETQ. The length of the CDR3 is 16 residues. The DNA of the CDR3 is TGCGCCAGCAGCTTGGGACACCTAGGGGGCACAGATACGCAGTATTTT. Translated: CASSLGHLGGTDTQYF.

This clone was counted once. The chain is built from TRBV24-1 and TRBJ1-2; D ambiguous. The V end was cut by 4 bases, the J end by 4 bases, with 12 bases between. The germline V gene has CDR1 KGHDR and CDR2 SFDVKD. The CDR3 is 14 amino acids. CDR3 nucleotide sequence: TGTGCCACCAGTGACTCGTCTCGTAGCTATGGCTACACCTTC. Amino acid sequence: CATSDSSRSYGYTF.

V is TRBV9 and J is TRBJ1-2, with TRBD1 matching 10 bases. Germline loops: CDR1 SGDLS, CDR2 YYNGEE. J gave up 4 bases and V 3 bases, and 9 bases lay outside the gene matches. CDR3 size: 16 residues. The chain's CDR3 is CASSDRQGAGVYGYTF. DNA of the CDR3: TGTGCCAGCAGCGACAGACAGGGGGCGGGCGTCTATGGCTACACCTTC.

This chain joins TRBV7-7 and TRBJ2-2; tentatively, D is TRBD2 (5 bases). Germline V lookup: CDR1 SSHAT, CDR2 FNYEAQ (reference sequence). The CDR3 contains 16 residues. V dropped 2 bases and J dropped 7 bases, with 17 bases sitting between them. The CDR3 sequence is CASSLSPPGGVGELFF. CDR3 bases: TGTGCCAGCAGCTTATCCCCCCCCGGAGGAGTCGGGGAGCTGTTTTTT.

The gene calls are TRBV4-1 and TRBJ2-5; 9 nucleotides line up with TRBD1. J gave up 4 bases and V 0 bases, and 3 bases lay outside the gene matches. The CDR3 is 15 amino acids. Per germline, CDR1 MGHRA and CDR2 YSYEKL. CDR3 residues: CASSQEGTGIETQYF. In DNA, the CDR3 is TGCGCCAGCAGCCAAGAGGGGACAGGGATAGAGACCCAGTACTTC.

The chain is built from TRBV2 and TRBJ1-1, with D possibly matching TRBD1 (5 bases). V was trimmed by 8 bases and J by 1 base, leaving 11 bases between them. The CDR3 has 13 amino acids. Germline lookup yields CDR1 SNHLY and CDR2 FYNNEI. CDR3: CASGSDKNTEAFF. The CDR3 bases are TGTGCCAGCGGGTCGGACAAGAACACTGAAGCTTTCTTT. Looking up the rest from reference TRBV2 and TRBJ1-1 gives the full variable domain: EPEVTQTPSHQVTQMGQEVILRCVPISNHLYFYWYRQILGQKVEFLVSFYNNEISEKSEIFDDQFSVERPDGSNFTLKIRSTKLEDSAMYFCASGSDKNTEAFFGQGTRLTVV.

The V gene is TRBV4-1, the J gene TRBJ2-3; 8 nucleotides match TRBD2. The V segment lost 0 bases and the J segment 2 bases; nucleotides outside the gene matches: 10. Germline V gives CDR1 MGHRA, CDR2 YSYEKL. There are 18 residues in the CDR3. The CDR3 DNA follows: TGCGCCAGCAGCCAAGACCCACTAGCGGACCTCTACACAGATACGCAGTATTTT. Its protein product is CASSQDPLADLYTDTQYF.

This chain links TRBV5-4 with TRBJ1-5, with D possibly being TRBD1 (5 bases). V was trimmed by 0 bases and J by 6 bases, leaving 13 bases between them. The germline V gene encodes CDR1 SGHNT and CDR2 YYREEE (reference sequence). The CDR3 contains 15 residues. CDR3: CASSLDPTGIQPQHF. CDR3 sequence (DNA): TGTGCCAGCAGCTTGGACCCTACAGGAATTCAGCCCCAGCATTTT.

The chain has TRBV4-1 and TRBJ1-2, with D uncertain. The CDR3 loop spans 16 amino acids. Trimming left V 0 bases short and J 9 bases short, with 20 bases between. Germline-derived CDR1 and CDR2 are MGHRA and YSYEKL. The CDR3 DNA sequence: TGCGCCAGCAGCCAAGAAAGGCAGGACCGCCTTAGGAGCTACACCTTC. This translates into CASSQERQDRLRSYTF.

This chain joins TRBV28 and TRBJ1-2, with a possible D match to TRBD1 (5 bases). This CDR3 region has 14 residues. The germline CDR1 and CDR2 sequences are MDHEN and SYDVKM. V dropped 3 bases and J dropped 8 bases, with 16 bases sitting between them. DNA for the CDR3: TGTGCCAGCAGTTTTGACGGGACTAACCGCGGCTACACCTTC. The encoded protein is CASSFDGTNRGYTF.

CDR3 region: CASGLTTGAGSTDTQYF. CDR3 sequence (DNA): TGTGCTAGTGGTTTGACCACCGGGGCGGGGAGCACAGATACGCAGTATTTT. This chain links TRBV12-5 with TRBJ2-3; D is possibly TRBD2 (6 bases). The CDR3 contains 17 residues. The V gene lost 2 bases and the J gene lost 0 bases, with 15 bases spanning the gap. Germline V gene sequence: CDR1 LGHNT, CDR2 FRNRAP.

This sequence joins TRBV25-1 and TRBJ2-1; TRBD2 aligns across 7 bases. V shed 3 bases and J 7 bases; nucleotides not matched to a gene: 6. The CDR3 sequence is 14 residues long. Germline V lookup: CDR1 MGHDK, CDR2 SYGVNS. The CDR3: CASSDLAGVNEQFF. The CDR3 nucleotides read TGTGCCAGCAGTGATCTGGCGGGGGTTAATGAGCAGTTCTTC.

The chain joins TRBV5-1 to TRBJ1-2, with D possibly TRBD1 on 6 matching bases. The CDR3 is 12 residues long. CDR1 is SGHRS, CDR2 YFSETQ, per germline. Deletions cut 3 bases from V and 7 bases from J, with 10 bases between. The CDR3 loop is CASSWDIGGYTF. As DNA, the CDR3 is TGCGCCAGCAGCTGGGACATAGGTGGCTACACCTTC.

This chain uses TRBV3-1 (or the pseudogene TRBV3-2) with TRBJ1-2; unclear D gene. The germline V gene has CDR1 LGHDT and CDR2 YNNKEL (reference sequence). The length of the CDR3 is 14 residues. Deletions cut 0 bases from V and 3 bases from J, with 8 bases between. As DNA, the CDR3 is TGTGCCAGCAGCCAAGAACCGGGATACTATGGCTACACCTTC. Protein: CASSQEPGYYGYTF.

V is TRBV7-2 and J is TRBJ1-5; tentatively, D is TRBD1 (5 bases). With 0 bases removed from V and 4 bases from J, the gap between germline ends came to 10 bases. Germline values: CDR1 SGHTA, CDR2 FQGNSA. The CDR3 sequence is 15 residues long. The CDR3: CASSLARDENQPQHF. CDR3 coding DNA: TGTGCCAGCAGCTTAGCCAGGGATGAGAATCAGCCCCAGCATTTT.

The CDR3 protein is CASSPTGGVTGELFF. Here the CDR3 DNA reads TGTGCCAGCAGCCCGACAGGGGGGGTCACCGGGGAGCTGTTTTTT. The chain joins TRBV5-4 to TRBJ2-2, with 9 positions matching TRBD1. The germline gives CDR1 SGHNT, CDR2 YYREEE (reference sequence). This CDR3 comprises 15 residues. V trimming: 4 bases; J trimming: 4 bases; junction bases outside the gene matches: 5.

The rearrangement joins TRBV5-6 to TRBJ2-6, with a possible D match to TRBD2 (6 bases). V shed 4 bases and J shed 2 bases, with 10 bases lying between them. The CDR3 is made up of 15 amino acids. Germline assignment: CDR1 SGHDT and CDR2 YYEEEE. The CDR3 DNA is TGTGCCAGCAGCCGTTGGGGGGCTGGGGCCAACGTCCTGACTTTC. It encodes CASSRWGAGANVLTF.

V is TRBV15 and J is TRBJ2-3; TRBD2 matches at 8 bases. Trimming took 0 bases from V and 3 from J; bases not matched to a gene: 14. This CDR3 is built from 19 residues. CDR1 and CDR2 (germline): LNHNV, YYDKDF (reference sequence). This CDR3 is CATSRDRRAGLGVTDTQYF. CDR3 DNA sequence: TGTGCCACCAGCAGAGATCGTCGCGCGGGACTAGGTGTTACAGATACGCAGTATTTT.

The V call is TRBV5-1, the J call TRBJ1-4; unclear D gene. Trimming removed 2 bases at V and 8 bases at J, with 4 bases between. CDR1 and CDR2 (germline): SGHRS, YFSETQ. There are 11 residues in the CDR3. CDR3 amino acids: CASSFGEKLFF. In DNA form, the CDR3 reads TGCGCCAGCAGCTTTGGGGAAAAACTGTTTTTT.

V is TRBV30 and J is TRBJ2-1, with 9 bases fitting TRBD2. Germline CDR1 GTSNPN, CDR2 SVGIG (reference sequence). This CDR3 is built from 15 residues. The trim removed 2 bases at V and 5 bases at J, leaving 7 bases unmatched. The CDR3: CAWSPAGGYHNEQFF. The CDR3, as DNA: TGTGCCTGGAGTCCAGCGGGGGGATACCACAATGAGCAGTTCTTC.

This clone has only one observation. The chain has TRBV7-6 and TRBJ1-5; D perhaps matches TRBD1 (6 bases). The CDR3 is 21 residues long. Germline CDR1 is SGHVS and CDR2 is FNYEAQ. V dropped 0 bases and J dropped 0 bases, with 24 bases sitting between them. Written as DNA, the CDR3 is TGTGCCAGCAGCTTAGCTCTGTATGGGGGCACGTGGGATTATAGCAATCAGCCCCAGCATTTT. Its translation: CASSLALYGGTWDYSNQPQHF.

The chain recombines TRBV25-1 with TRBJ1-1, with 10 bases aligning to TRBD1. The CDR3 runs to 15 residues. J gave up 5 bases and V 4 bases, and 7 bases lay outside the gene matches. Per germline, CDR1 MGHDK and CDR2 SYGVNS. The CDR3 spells CASSAEDRGLTEAFF. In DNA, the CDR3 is TGTGCCAGCAGTGCAGAAGACAGGGGGCTAACTGAAGCTTTCTTT. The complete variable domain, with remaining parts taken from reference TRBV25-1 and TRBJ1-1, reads EADIYQTPRYLVIGTGKKITLECSQTMGHDKMYWYQQDPGMELHLIHYSYGVNSTEKGDLSSESTVSRIRTEHFPLTLESARPSHTSQYLCASSAEDRGLTEAFFGQGTRLTVV.

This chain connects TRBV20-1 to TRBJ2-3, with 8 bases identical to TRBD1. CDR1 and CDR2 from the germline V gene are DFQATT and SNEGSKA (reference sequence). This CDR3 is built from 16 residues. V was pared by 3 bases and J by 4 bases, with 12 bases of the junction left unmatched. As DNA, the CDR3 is TGCAGTGCTAGTAGGAGACAGGGGCAGTTACCAGATACGCAGTATTTT. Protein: CSASRRQGQLPDTQYF.

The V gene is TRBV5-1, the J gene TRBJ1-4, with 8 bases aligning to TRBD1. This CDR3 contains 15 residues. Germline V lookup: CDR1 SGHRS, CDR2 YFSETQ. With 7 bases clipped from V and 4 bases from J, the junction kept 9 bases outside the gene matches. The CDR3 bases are TGCGCCAGCGCAGGGGGCGGATCAGTTAATGAAAAACTGTTTTTT. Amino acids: CASAGGGSVNEKLFF.